These 32 T cell receptor beta chains were all obtained from the same sample, sequenced in a study of Graves' ophthalmopathy and Graves' hyperthyroidism. Researchers took RNA transcripts and amplified TCR beta CDR3 regions from them. An initial RT-PCR round employing HTBI primers preceded a second-round multiplex PCR. TCRdb reprocessed the multiplex PCR reads via MiXCR and lists one record per CDR3 protein. The table records over a million distinct CDR3 sequences, about 35% of them present only once. The sequencing input was peripheral blood or thyroid tissue (not recorded which). These TCRs come from an adult man with Graves' hyperthyroidism.

DNA of the CDR3: TGTGCCAGCAGCCCAGGAGGAGGGGTAGCACCCCTCCACTTT. It codes for CASSPGGGVAPLHF. The chain couples TRBV6-5 to TRBJ1-6; D perhaps matches TRBD1 (5 bases). The V gene lost 6 bases and the J gene lost 11 bases, with 17 bases spanning the gap. The CDR3 totals 14 residues. The germline V gene has CDR1 MNHEY and CDR2 SVGAGI.

The table lists this clonotype with many counts. The chain employs TRBV7-8 and TRBJ2-7, with D possibly matching TRBD2 (5 bases). Germline CDR1 reads SGHVS; CDR2 reads FQNEAQ. Trimming removed 5 bases from V and 0 bases from J, with 14 bases in between. The CDR3 is 15 residues long. The CDR3 nucleotides read TGTGCCAGCAGCCGAAGCGGCAGCTCCTCCTACGAGCAGTACTTC. This gives the protein CASSRSGSSSYEQYF.

J is TRBJ1-1 and V is TRBV6-2 or TRBV6-3, with D unclear. CDR1 and CDR2 (germline): MNHEY, SVGEGT. The length of the CDR3 is 14 residues. V was clipped by 8 bases and J by 0 bases, with 13 bases between them. Written as DNA, the CDR3 is TGTGCCAGCTTCCCAAGGACCCTGAACACTGAAGCTTTCTTT. Residues: CASFPRTLNTEAFF.

The gene calls are TRBV12-3 or TRBV12-4 and TRBJ2-2, with 9 bases fitting TRBD1. V lost 5 bases to trimming and J lost 7 bases; unmatched junction nucleotides: 11. The CDR3 has 16 amino acids. The CDR3 DNA sequence: TGTGCCAGCAGTGCCCGGGACAGGGTTTTGAGCGGGGAGCTGTTTTTT. It is translated as CASSARDRVLSGELFF.

V is TRBV9 and J is TRBJ2-2; D might be TRBD2 (5 bases). This CDR3 region has 14 residues. Trimming shortened V by 0 bases and J by 4 bases, and 7 bases separated the two germline ends. From germline, CDR1 is SGDLS and CDR2 YYNGEE. The CDR3 here is CASSVGEITGELFF. Written as DNA, the CDR3 is TGTGCCAGCAGCGTAGGGGAGATCACCGGGGAGCTGTTTTTT.

In its sample, this clonotype was seen many times. V gene TRBV25-1 combines with J gene TRBJ1-5, with TRBD1 as a possible D gene (6 bases). Trimming removed 4 bases from V and 0 bases from J, with 13 bases in between. CDR3 length: 16 residues. Germline V gives CDR1 MGHDK, CDR2 SYGVNS. Here the CDR3 reads CASSVGGPYSNQPQHF. CDR3 coding DNA: TGTGCCAGCAGTGTTGGGGGCCCCTATAGCAATCAGCCCCAGCATTTT. The whole variable domain, filled in from reference TRBV25-1 and TRBJ1-5, reads EADIYQTPRYLVIGTGKKITLECSQTMGHDKMYWYQQDPGMELHLIHYSYGVNSTEKGDLSSESTVSRIRTEHFPLTLESARPSHTSQYLCASSVGGPYSNQPQHFGDGTRLSIL.

Regarding this clonotype: One end of the junction is discordant with germline, which a read error may explain. The rearrangement joins TRBV24-1 to TRBJ2-5; D gene unclear. Germline lookup yields CDR1 KGHDR and CDR2 SFDVKD. The CDR3 totals 14 residues. In DNA, the CDR3 is TGTGCCACCAGTGATTCAGCCGTCCAACAGACCCAGTACTTC. Translated, it gives CATSDSAVQQTQYF.

This clonotype was recorded at least ten times. This chain uses TRBV7-9 with TRBJ2-7; D unclear. Trimming left V 0 bases short and J 6 bases short, with 3 bases between. There are 11 residues in the CDR3. Per the germline V gene, CDR1 is SEHNR and CDR2 is FQNEAQ (reference sequence). The CDR3 protein is CASSLAAEQYF. The DNA of the CDR3 is TGTGCCAGCAGCTTAGCGGCCGAGCAGTACTTC.

As concerns this clonotype: A much larger clone lies one base from this, so it may be a read error. The chain employs TRBV10-3 and TRBJ1-2; no clear D gene. The CDR3 consists of 13 residues. Germline V gene data show CDR1 as ENHRY and CDR2 as SYGVKD. Trimming removed 5 bases at V and 4 bases at J, with 11 bases between. CDR3 bases: TGTGCCATCAGTTCTAACAACGGCTATGGCTACACCTTC. Amino acid sequence: CAISSNNGYGYTF.

The table lists this clonotype with many counts. V and J are TRBV9 and TRBJ2-7; the D is unclear. Germline CDR1 SGDLS, CDR2 YYNGEE. V was pared by 0 bases and J by 6 bases, with 7 bases between. This CDR3 spans 12 amino acids. The CDR3, as DNA: TGTGCCAGCAGCGTAGCCGCCGGCGAGCAGTACTTC. Translation: CASSVAAGEQYF.

For this clonotype: A much larger clone differs by one base, so this may be a read error. V gene TRBV25-1 combines with J gene TRBJ2-2; a weak D match, TRBD2 (6 bases). From germline, CDR1 is MGHDK and CDR2 SYGVNS. The CDR3 extends over 14 amino acids. The V end was cut by 2 bases, the J end by 7 bases, with 11 bases between. CDR3 DNA: TGTGCCAGCAGTGAAAGGGGAGCGGGCGGGGAGCTGTTTTTT. Translating it yields CASSERGAGGELFF.

This clonotype was recorded at least ten times. V is TRBV7-8 and J is TRBJ1-3; 7 nucleotides align to TRBD1. The CDR3 covers 13 residues. CDR1 is SGHVS, CDR2 FQNEAQ, per germline. V lost 4 bases and J lost 9; bases outside the gene matches: 6. CDR3 in amino acids: CASSSRQGGTIYF. For the CDR3, the DNA is TGTGCCAGCAGCTCAAGACAGGGCGGCACCATATATTTT.

This clonotype was recorded many times. This sequence joins TRBV4-3 and TRBJ2-6; no definite D call. The CDR3 is made up of 17 amino acids. Germline assignment: CDR1 LGHNA and CDR2 YSLEER. The germline V and J ends were trimmed by 1 base and 0 bases, with 10 bases remaining between them. The CDR3, as DNA: TGCGCCAGCAGCCAAGTTCGGCTAGACTCTGGGGCCAACGTCCTGACTTTC. It yields the protein CASSQVRLDSGANVLTF.

The rearrangement links TRBV27 to TRBJ1-2, with TRBD1 matching 8 bases. Trimming removed 6 bases from V and 8 bases from J; junction bases left unmatched: 11. The V gene's germline CDR1 is MNHEY and CDR2 SMNVEV (reference sequence). The CDR3 consists of 14 residues. Here the CDR3 reads CASSPGRQGNGYTF. DNA of the CDR3: TGTGCCAGCAGCCCGGGTAGACAGGGGAACGGCTACACCTTC.

This clonotype was seen many times. This chain connects TRBV14 to TRBJ1-1; possible D gene TRBD1, 6 bases. The length of the CDR3 is 15 residues. Trimming removed 1 base from V and 5 bases from J, with 14 bases in between. The germline CDR1 and CDR2 sequences are SGHDN and FVKESK. CDR3 sequence: CASSQAVTGLTEAFF. CDR3 coding DNA: TGTGCCAGCAGCCAAGCGGTTACAGGGCTGACTGAAGCTTTCTTT.

The J gene is TRBJ2-2, the V gene TRBV20-1; perhaps TRBD1 as D (6 bases). Trimming took 8 bases from V and 3 from J, leaving 13 bases between them. Per germline, CDR1 DFQATT and CDR2 SNEGSKA (reference sequence). This CDR3 is 13 amino acids long. CDR3 bases: TGCAGTTACTCGAAGGGGGACACCGGGGAGCTGTTTTTT. Its protein product is CSYSKGDTGELFF.

This clonotype was observed a handful of times. V is TRBV6-5 and J is TRBJ1-2, with a tentative D call TRBD1 (5 bases). CDR1 is MNHEY and CDR2 is SVGAGI in the germline V gene. The V end was cut by 2 bases, the J end by 4 bases, with 8 bases between. There are 13 residues in the CDR3. The CDR3 DNA reads TGTGCCAGCAGTTACGCGGGGCTCTATGGCTACACCTTC. Amino acid sequence: CASSYAGLYGYTF.

This clonotype was detected once. The chain has TRBV7-2 and TRBJ1-5; D might be TRBD1 (6 bases). V was shortened by 3 bases and J by 7 bases, with 16 bases between the two germline ends. CDR1 and CDR2 from the germline V gene are SGHTA and FQGNSA. The CDR3 has 15 amino acids. The CDR3 protein is CASSFLTGFRQPQHF. CDR3 nucleotides: TGTGCCAGCAGCTTCCTAACAGGGTTCAGGCAGCCCCAGCATTTT.

The chain uses TRBV7-9 and TRBJ2-5; TRBD1 matches at 7 bases. The J segment lost 9 bases and the V segment lost 1 base, leaving 14 bases of the junction unmatched. This CDR3 is built from 16 residues. Germline loops: CDR1 SEHNR, CDR2 FQNEAQ (reference sequence). CDR3 residues: CASSLGGGRGNQPQYF. In DNA form, the CDR3 reads TGTGCCAGCAGCTTAGGAGGGGGCCGGGGCAATCAGCCCCAGTACTTC.

This clonotype was recorded many times. V usage is TRBV19 and J usage is TRBJ1-5; no firm D call. Germline CDR1 reads LNHDA; CDR2 reads SQIVND (reference sequence). This CDR3 is 15 amino acids long. V was clipped by 2 bases and J by 3 bases, with 11 bases between them. Here the CDR3 reads CASSISQVANQPQHF. CDR3 nucleotide sequence: TGTGCCAGTAGTATAAGTCAGGTCGCCAATCAGCCCCAGCATTTT.

This clonotype was counted at least ten times. This chain connects TRBV5-5 to TRBJ2-5; D ambiguous. Looked up from germline, CDR1 is SGHKS and CDR2 is YYEKEE (reference sequence). V shed 9 bases and J shed 3 bases, with 15 bases lying between them. CDR3 length: 13 amino acids. CDR3 region: CATSPVQKETQYF. The CDR3 DNA follows: TGTGCCACCTCGCCCGTCCAAAAAGAGACCCAGTACTTC.

In this sample, this clonotype turned up many times. The chain combines TRBV5-6 with TRBJ1-6; a weak D match, TRBD1 (5 bases). V shed 1 base and J shed 9 bases, with 14 bases lying between them. Per the germline V gene, CDR1 is SGHDT and CDR2 is YYEEEE. The CDR3 runs 15 residues. The CDR3 DNA follows: TGTGCCAGCAGCTTGTATGGCTGGGGCTCTTCACCCCTCCACTTT. Amino acids: CASSLYGWGSSPLHF.

Details on this clonotype: It is likely a read error, because the conserved phenylalanine at the end of the CDR3 is missing. The DNA is omitted, as the CDR3 cannot be located on it reliably, and the CDR3 follows TCRdb's listing. The chain uses TRBV12-3 or TRBV12-4 and TRBJ1-4. The CDR3 length is 8 residues, termini included. The CDR3 region is CASSFSPE.

This clonotype was found many times. The CDR3 nucleotides are TGCAGCGTATCCACGGGGGGTGGTGGAGAGACCCAGTACTTC. Its translation is CSVSTGGGGETQYF. The rearrangement uses TRBV29-1 and TRBJ2-5, with 7 bases aligning to TRBD2. The CDR3 extends over 14 amino acids. The V gene end was trimmed by 6 bases and the J gene end by 4 bases; junction bases not matched to a gene: 11. Looked up from germline, CDR1 is SQVTM and CDR2 is ANQGSEA.

This chain connects TRBV7-2 to TRBJ1-3; possible D gene TRBD1, 5 bases. Deletions cut 3 bases from V and 0 bases from J, with 12 bases between. Per the germline V gene, CDR1 is SGHTA and CDR2 is FQGNSA. This CDR3 is 16 amino acids long. CDR3 nucleotide sequence: TGTGCCAGCAGCTTGGTGGGACTTCTCTCTGGAAACACCATATATTTT. This translates into CASSLVGLLSGNTIYF.

The sample holds a few counts of this clonotype. The chain recombines TRBV19 with TRBJ1-2, with 10 bases lining up with TRBD1. The CDR3 is 15 amino acids. The V and J ends lost 6 bases and 7 bases, in that order; junction bases with no gene match: 11. Germline V CDR1 and CDR2: LNHDA, SQIVND (reference sequence). CDR3 nucleotides: TGTGCCAGTAGCCTCGCGGGACAGGGGAATTTTGGCTACACCTTC. Its translation: CASSLAGQGNFGYTF.

This clonotype was observed many times. V gene TRBV14 combines with J gene TRBJ2-7, with D unresolved. CDR1 and CDR2 (germline): SGHDN, FVKESK. Trimming removed 4 bases from V and 2 bases from J, with 9 bases in between. The CDR3 runs 13 residues. In nucleotides, the CDR3 is TGTGCCAGCAGCCGGGCATTCACCTACGAGCAGTACTTC. Translated, it gives CASSRAFTYEQYF.

This clonotype was counted many times. V usage is TRBV2 and J usage is TRBJ2-5; D is unresolved. Looked up from germline, CDR1 is SNHLY and CDR2 is FYNNEI. The CDR3 length is 14 residues. The V end lost 6 bases, the J end lost 5 bases, and 16 bases lay between the germline ends. Written as DNA, the CDR3 is TGTGCCAGCAGGCCGACCGACCACGGCGAGACCCAGTACTTC. The encoded protein is CASRPTDHGETQYF.

This clonotype was seen repeatedly, ten times or more. The V call is TRBV7-9, the J call TRBJ2-5; 8 bases fit TRBD1. CDR1 and CDR2 (germline): SEHNR, FQNEAQ (reference sequence). The CDR3 contains 12 residues. V trimming: 5 bases; J trimming: 13 bases; junction bases outside the gene matches: 9. The CDR3 reads CASSRTGNMRYF. The CDR3 nucleotides are TGTGCCAGCAGCAGGACAGGGAACATGAGGTACTTC.

This clonotype was recorded a few times. The V and J genes are TRBV4-1 and TRBJ1-5; D might be TRBD1 (5 bases). Trimming removed 4 bases at V and 7 bases at J, with 17 bases between. This CDR3 contains 15 residues. Germline-derived CDR1 and CDR2 are MGHRA and YSYEKL. The CDR3 region has the DNA TGCGCCAGCAGCCCGGAAGGGGTGACGGGGCAGCCCCAGCATTTT. Protein sequence: CASSPEGVTGQPQHF.

This clonotype was observed a few times. The chain couples TRBV19 to TRBJ2-7; D perhaps matches TRBD2 (6 bases). Per the germline V gene, CDR1 is LNHDA and CDR2 is SQIVND (reference sequence). The CDR3 has 13 residues. V lost 3 bases, J lost 5 bases, and 11 bases lay in between. CDR3 residues: CASSIGGENEQYF. As DNA, the CDR3 is TGTGCCAGTAGTATCGGGGGTGAAAACGAGCAGTACTTC. Looking up the rest from reference TRBV19 and TRBJ2-7 gives the full variable domain: DGGITQSPKYLFRKEGQNVTLSCEQNLNHDAMYWYRQDPGQGLRLIYYSQIVNDFQKGDIAEGYSVSREKKESFPLTVTSAQKNPTAFYLCASSIGGENEQYFGPGTRLTVT.

The chain has TRBV29-1 and TRBJ1-1; 8 nucleotides match TRBD1. The germline V gene encodes CDR1 SQVTM and CDR2 ANQGSEA. V shed 0 bases, J shed 0 bases, and the junction held 9 bases outside the gene matches. This CDR3 has 17 residues. This CDR3 reads CSVEEGTGTGMNTEAFF. DNA of the CDR3: TGCAGCGTTGAAGAGGGCACCGGGACAGGAATGAACACTGAAGCTTTCTTT.